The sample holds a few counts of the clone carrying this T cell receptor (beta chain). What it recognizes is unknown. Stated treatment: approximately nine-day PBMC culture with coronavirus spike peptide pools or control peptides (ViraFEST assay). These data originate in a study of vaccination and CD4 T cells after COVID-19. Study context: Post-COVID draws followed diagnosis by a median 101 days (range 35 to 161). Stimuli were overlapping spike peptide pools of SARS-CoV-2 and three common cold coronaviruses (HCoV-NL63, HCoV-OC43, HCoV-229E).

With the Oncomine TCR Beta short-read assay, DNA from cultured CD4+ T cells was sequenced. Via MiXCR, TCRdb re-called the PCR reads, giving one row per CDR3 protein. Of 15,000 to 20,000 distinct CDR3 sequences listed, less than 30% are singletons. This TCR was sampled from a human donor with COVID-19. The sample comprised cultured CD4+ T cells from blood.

CDR3 sequence: CASSDRGRNYGYTF. The DNA of the CDR3 is TGTGCCAGCTCAGACAGGGGGCGGAACTATGGCTACACCTTC. This chain links TRBV2 with TRBJ1-2; 10 bases fit TRBD1. The V segment lost 8 bases and the J segment 2 bases; nucleotides outside the gene matches: 5. The CDR3 contains 14 residues. Germline CDR1 and CDR2: SNHLY and FYNNEI.